The 13 T cell receptor beta chains below come from one sample, sequenced in a study of response to subunit inactivated influenza vaccine. MiXCR, applied by TCRdb to the RT-PCR reads, yields one record per CDR3 protein. The table includes hundreds of thousands of distinct CDR3 sequences, approximately 18% detected once. Source: PBMCs from blood, taken 5 to 6 days after vaccination. All receptors derive from a man aged 45-65 years who received an inactivated influenza vaccine.

There are a few counts of this clonotype. The chain carries TRBV2 and TRBJ1-5; no definite D call. Between the trimmed V and J ends, which lost 5 bases and 4 bases, there was a span of 15 bases. Germline CDR1 is SNHLY and CDR2 is FYNNEI. This CDR3 is built from 15 residues. As DNA, the CDR3 is TGTGCCAGCAGTCCCAGCCGAAGTGTAAATCAGCCCCAGCATTTT. Translation gives CASSPSRSVNQPQHF.

This clonotype was counted between two and nine times. The rearrangement uses TRBV5-1 and TRBJ1-2; D gene uncertain. This CDR3 has 14 residues. The ends were cut back, 4 bases at V and 3 bases at J, with 13 bases in the middle. CDR1 is SGHRS, CDR2 YFSETQ, per germline. CDR3 in amino acids: CASSAPGTDYGYTF. The CDR3 DNA reads TGCGCCAGCAGCGCTCCGGGAACTGACTATGGCTACACCTTC.

This clonotype came up a few times. This chain connects TRBV3-1 to TRBJ2-5, with TRBD2 matching 12 bases. Germline CDR1 LGHDT, CDR2 YNNKEL (reference sequence). V gave up 1 base and J gave up 3 bases; unmatched junction bases: 9. The CDR3 loop spans 18 amino acids. This CDR3 reads CASSQGSRRLAGEETQYF. DNA for the CDR3: TGTGCCAGCAGCCAAGGTAGCCGGCGACTAGCGGGGGAAGAGACCCAGTACTTC.

The chain joins TRBV7-2 to TRBJ2-7; perhaps D is TRBD1 or TRBD2 (6 bases each). Trimming took 2 bases from V and 4 from J, leaving 21 bases between them. The V gene's germline CDR1 is SGHTA and CDR2 FQGNSA. This CDR3 is built from 17 residues. For the CDR3, the DNA is TGTGCCAGCAGCTTATCACTTGGCGGGACAAATAGTTACGAGCAGTACTTC. As protein: CASSLSLGGTNSYEQYF.

The CDR3 sequence: CASSPNRGVNEQFF. Written as DNA, the CDR3 is TGCGCCAGCAGCCCGAACAGGGGGGTAAATGAGCAGTTCTTC. V is TRBV4-3 and J is TRBJ2-1; TRBD1 aligns across 8 bases. CDR3 length: 14 amino acids. With 4 bases clipped from V and 7 bases from J, the junction kept 6 bases outside the gene matches. Germline V gene sequence: CDR1 LGHNA, CDR2 YSLEER.

The chain recombines TRBV10-2 with TRBJ2-4, with 7 bases that match TRBD2. V lost 3 bases and J lost 9; bases outside the gene matches: 11. The V gene's germline CDR1 is WSHSY and CDR2 SAAADI. The CDR3 covers 15 residues. Written as DNA, the CDR3 is TGCGCCAGCAGTGACCCTACACGGGGGGTTCCCATTCAGTACTTC. It encodes CASSDPTRGVPIQYF.

This clonotype was seen repeatedly, ten times or more. This chain joins TRBV29-1 and TRBJ2-5; 12 bases map to TRBD1. The junction had 12 bases not matched to a gene; V was cut back by 8 bases and J by 5 bases. This CDR3 has 15 residues. Germline CDR1 SQVTM, CDR2 ANQGSEA. The CDR3 nucleotides read TGCAGCACAAAGACCGGGACAGGGGGCGTGGAGACCCAGTACTTC. The encoded protein is CSTKTGTGGVETQYF.

This clonotype was observed a handful of times. This rearrangement joins TRBV7-2 to TRBJ2-7; 7 positions match TRBD2. In germline, CDR1 is SGHTA, CDR2 FQGNSA. V trimming: 5 bases; J trimming: 2 bases; junction bases outside the gene matches: 6. CDR3 length equals 14 residues. The CDR3 nucleotides are TGTGCCAGCAGCGGGGGGGGGACCACCTACGAGCAGTACTTC. Protein sequence: CASSGGGTTYEQYF.

Ten or more counts support this clonotype. This sequence joins TRBV4-2 and TRBJ2-4; 8 bases line up with TRBD1. This CDR3 spans 17 amino acids. Trimming removed 0 bases from V and 0 bases from J; junction bases left unmatched: 4. Per germline, CDR1 LGHNA and CDR2 YNFKEQ. The CDR3 sequence is CASSQDRQGLAKNIQYF. The CDR3 DNA follows: TGTGCCAGCAGCCAAGATCGACAGGGGTTAGCCAAAAACATTCAGTACTTC.

The gene calls are TRBV9 and TRBJ2-1, with TRBD1 matching over 7 bases. Germline trimming cut 3 bases from V and 7 bases from J; bases unmatched to any gene: 4. Germline CDR1 and CDR2: SGDLS and YYNGEE. The length of the CDR3 is 13 residues. CDR3 sequence (DNA): TGTGCCAGCAGCGGACAGGGACGGAATGAGCAGTTCTTC. Translating gives CASSGQGRNEQFF. The complete variable domain, with remaining parts taken from reference TRBV9 and TRBJ2-1, reads DSGVTQTPKHLITATGQRVTLRCSPRSGDLSVYWYQQSLDQGLQFLIQYYNGEERAKGNILERFSAQQFPDLHSELNLSSLELGDSALYFCASSGQGRNEQFFGPGTRLTVL.

V and J are TRBV5-1 and TRBJ2-7; unclear D gene. Trimming removed 5 bases from V and 3 bases from J, with 12 bases in between. The germline gives CDR1 SGHRS, CDR2 YFSETQ. This CDR3 region has 13 residues. CDR3 DNA: TGCGCCAGCAGTATCGGACCAGGCTACGAGCAGTACTTC. Translating gives CASSIGPGYEQYF.

In this sample, this clonotype turned up many times. The chain carries TRBV12-3 or TRBV12-4 and TRBJ2-7, with 10 bases identical to TRBD2. The junction had 9 bases not matched to a gene; V was cut back by 3 bases and J by 4 bases. The CDR3 covers 16 residues. CDR3 in amino acids: CASSFSSGGAVYEQYF. Written as DNA, the CDR3 is TGTGCCAGCAGTTTCTCCAGCGGGGGGGCAGTTTACGAGCAGTACTTC.

This chain connects TRBV6-2 or TRBV6-3 to TRBJ2-2; D is perhaps TRBD2 (6 bases). This CDR3 has 13 residues. The germline V gene encodes CDR1 MNHEY and CDR2 SVGEGT. Trimming left V 6 bases short and J 5 bases short, with 10 bases between. The DNA of the CDR3 is TGTGCCAGCAGAAACGGGGGAACCGGGGAGCTGTTTTTT. It translates to CASRNGGTGELFF.